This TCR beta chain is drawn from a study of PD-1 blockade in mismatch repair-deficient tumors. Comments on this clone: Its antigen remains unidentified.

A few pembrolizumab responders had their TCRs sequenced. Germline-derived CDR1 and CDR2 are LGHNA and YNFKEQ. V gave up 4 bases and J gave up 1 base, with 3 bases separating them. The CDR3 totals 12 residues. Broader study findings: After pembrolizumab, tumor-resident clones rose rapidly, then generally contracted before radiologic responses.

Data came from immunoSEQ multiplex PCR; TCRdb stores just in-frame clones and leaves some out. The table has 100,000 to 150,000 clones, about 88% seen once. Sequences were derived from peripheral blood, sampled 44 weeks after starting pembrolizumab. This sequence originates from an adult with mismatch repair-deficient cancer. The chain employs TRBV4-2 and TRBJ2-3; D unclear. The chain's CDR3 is CASSLRTDTQYF. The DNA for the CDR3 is TGTGCCAGCAGCCTTCGCACAGATACGCAGTATTTT.